This is a list of T cell receptor beta chains from one sample in a study of CD8 T cells in ankylosing spondylitis. From the 5' RACE reads, TCRdb called clonotypes with MiXCR, one entry per CDR3 protein. The data contain roughly 130,000 distinct CDR3 sequences, around 7% of them seen just once; the ten biggest clones take up more than 9%. Input material: blood, either unsorted or a sorted T cell fraction (not recorded which). The receptors were sampled from a male donor with ankylosing spondylitis or in good health (not recorded which). Both conserved end residues are part of each CDR3. The D gene is left open where the match is weak. Some rows mark clone size as missing; the rest say once, few, many or name a class of expanded clone.

many,TRBV12-3/TRBV12-4,TRBJ2-2,TRBD2,TGTGCCAGCACCCTCTCGGGCGGGAGGGCCTCCGGGGAGCTGTTTTTT,CASTLSGGRASGELFF
many,TRBV5-1,TRBJ2-3,TRBD2,TGCGCCAGCAGCTTGTTAGCGGGAAACACAGATACGCAGTATTTT,CASSLLAGNTDTQYF
many,TRBV2,TRBJ1-6,TRBD1,TGTGCCAGCGAATTGACAGGGGACAATTCACCCCTCCACTTT,CASELTGDNSPLHF
many,TRBV25-1,TRBJ1-2,TRBD1,TGTGCCAGCAGTCCCGGGACAGGGGGTGGCTACACCTTC,CASSPGTGGGYTF
many,TRBV20-1,TRBJ2-1,NA,TGCAGTGCTAGTGTACCCCGGGGCGGAAGCTCCTACAATGAGCAGTTCTTC,CSASVPRGGSSYNEQFF
many,TRBV25-1,TRBJ2-5,TRBD2,TGTGCCAGCTCAAGCGGGGGTAGAATCCAAGAGACCCAGTACTTC,CASSSGGRIQETQYF
many,TRBV7-9,TRBJ2-7,TRBD1,TGTGCCAGCACCAAACCGGGACAGGGGCTCTACGAGCAGTACTTC,CASTKPGQGLYEQYF
NA,TRBV20-1,TRBJ2-7,TRBD1,TGCAGTGCTCCGGGACAGGGTAGGTCGGGAGCTTCCTACGAGCAGTACTTC,CSAPGQGRSGASYEQYF
many,TRBV7-9,TRBJ2-7,NA,TGTGCCAGCACCCAGGAGTTCGGGGCGATCTACGAGCAGTACTTC,CASTQEFGAIYEQYF
many,TRBV5-1,TRBJ2-7,TRBD2,TGCGCCAGCAGCCAGACTAGCGGGAGCCTCTACGAGCAGTACTTC,CASSQTSGSLYEQYF
many,TRBV29-1,TRBJ2-1,TRBD1,TGCAGCGAGGGACAGGGACCCTACAATGAGCAGTTCTTC,CSEGQGPYNEQFF
many,TRBV20-1,TRBJ2-1,NA,TGCAGTGCTAGAGTGGTCGTCAGCTACAATGAGCAGTTCTTC,CSARVVVSYNEQFF
many,TRBV10-2,TRBJ2-1,TRBD2,TGCGCCAGCATTCCTAGGACTAGCGGGTTCAATGAGCAGTTCTTC,CASIPRTSGFNEQFF
many,TRBV20-1,TRBJ2-3,NA,TGCAGTGCTAGTGTAGGGGCAGCAGATACGCAGTATTTT,CSASVGAADTQYF
many,TRBV6-2/TRBV6-3,TRBJ2-7,TRBD1,TGTGCCAGCAGTTACCGGGACAGGGGGCCCTACGAGCAGTACTTC,CASSYRDRGPYEQYF
many,TRBV27,TRBJ2-1,NA,TGTGCCAGCAGTCCCCCAGGGAACAATGAGCAGTTCTTC,CASSPPGNNEQFF
many,TRBV4-2,TRBJ2-6,NA,TGTGCCAGCAGCCAAGGAGATTCTGGGGCCAACGTCCTGACTTTC,CASSQGDSGANVLTF
many,TRBV6-1,TRBJ2-7,NA,TGTGCCAGCAGTGAAGTGGGGAACTCCTACGAGCAGTACTTC,CASSEVGNSYEQYF
many,TRBV7-2,TRBJ2-3,TRBD2,TGTGCCAGCAGCTTAGTAGCGGGAGCAGATACGCAGTATTTT,CASSLVAGADTQYF
many,TRBV12-3/TRBV12-4,TRBJ2-6,TRBD1,TGTGCCAGCAGTCCGGGACAGGGGGCTTCAGGGGCCAACGTCCTGACTTTC,CASSPGQGASGANVLTF
many,TRBV7-2,TRBJ2-3,NA,TGTGCCAGCAGCTCCTTCGAATCGGGAGATACGCAGTATTTT,CASSSFESGDTQYF
many,TRBV20-1,TRBJ1-4,NA,TGCAGTGCGAAGTGGGACTTGGGTGCGGAAAAACTGTTTTTT,CSAKWDLGAEKLFF
many,TRBV6-2/TRBV6-3,TRBJ1-2,NA,TGTGCCAGCAGTTACGTCCGGCGAGGCTACACCTTC,CASSYVRRGYTF
NA,TRBV5-1,TRBJ1-5,NA,TGCGCCAGCAGCTTGGAAGGGGTTACGCTGGACGTGGATAGCAATCAGCCCCAGCATTTT,CASSLEGVTLDVDSNQPQHF
many,TRBV5-1,TRBJ2-3,NA,TGCGCCAGCAGCTTGGCGTGGGATACCCCAGATACGCAGTATTTT,CASSLAWDTPDTQYF
few,TRBV5-1,TRBJ2-6,NA,TGCGCCAGCAGCTTCTCGACAGACCCCCCCGTCCTGACTTTC,CASSFSTDPPVLTF
many,TRBV27,TRBJ1-6,TRBD1,TGTGCCAGCAGGAGACAGGGGAGGGATTCACCCCTCCACTTT,CASRRQGRDSPLHF
many,TRBV5-5,TRBJ2-2,NA,TGTGCCAGCAGCTTAAGGCATTTGGGGGCCTTCAACACCGGGGAGCTGTTTTTT,CASSLRHLGAFNTGELFF
many,TRBV12-3/TRBV12-4,TRBJ2-5,TRBD2,TGTGCCAGCAGGGTAACTAGCGGGGAGACCCAGTACTTC,CASRVTSGETQYF
many,TRBV27,TRBJ2-7,TRBD2,TGTGCCAGCAGTTTTCTAGCGGGAGGCCCCTACGAGCAGTACTTC,CASSFLAGGPYEQYF
few,TRBV18,TRBJ2-4,NA,TGTGCCAGCTCACCACCCGCCGTCCGGGGGAACATTCAGTACTTC,CASSPPAVRGNIQYF
many,TRBV2,TRBJ1-1,NA,TGTGCCAGCAGTGAAGCTAGGAGGAGGACAGCTGAAGCTTTCTTT,CASSEARRRTAEAFF
NA,TRBV23-1,TRBJ1-2,NA,TGCGCCAGCAGGACCTCGGGCTTCAACTATGGCTACACCTTC,CASRTSGFNYGYTF
many,TRBV6-2/TRBV6-3,TRBJ1-1,NA,TGTGCCAGCAGTGGGGGGAAAATAGGAAGGACTGAAGCTTTCTTT,CASSGGKIGRTEAFF
many,TRBV28,TRBJ1-5,NA,TGTGCCAGCAGTTTATTTTCGGGGAACCCTCGCAATCAGCCCCAGCATTTT,CASSLFSGNPRNQPQHF
few,TRBV6-1,TRBJ2-3,NA,TGTGCCAGCAGTGTCGCAACAGATACGCAGTATTTT,CASSVATDTQYF
few,TRBV7-2,TRBJ2-5,TRBD1,TGTGCCAGCAGCAGAGCCGGGACAGGGCATCAAGAGACCCAGTACTTC,CASSRAGTGHQETQYF
many,TRBV28,TRBJ1-1,NA,TGTGCCAGCAGTTTAGGGCTCATGAACACTGAAGCTTTCTTT,CASSLGLMNTEAFF
many,TRBV7-2,TRBJ1-3,NA,TGTGCCAGCAGCATCTCCAGCTCTGGAAACACCATATATTTT,CASSISSSGNTIYF
many,TRBV5-1,TRBJ1-1,TRBD1,TGCGCCAGCAGCTTGGTTACAACAGGGGAGGTAGCTTTCTTT,CASSLVTTGEVAFF
many,TRBV18,TRBJ2-1,TRBD1,TGTGCCAGCTCACCAGCCACAGGGGGATCGGATGAGCAGTTCTTC,CASSPATGGSDEQFF
many,TRBV4-3,TRBJ1-6,NA,TGCGCCAGCAGCCAATTACAGCTATTAATGGGTTCACCCCTCCACTTT,CASSQLQLLMGSPLHF
NA,TRBV15,TRBJ2-7,TRBD2,TGTGCCACCAGCCGACGGACTAGCGGGAGTCTAGACGAGCAGTACTTC,CATSRRTSGSLDEQYF
NA,TRBV6-1,TRBJ2-7,TRBD1,TGTGCCAGCAGTGAATGGGGGCAGGGGGCCTACGAGCAGTACTTC,CASSEWGQGAYEQYF
many,TRBV25-1,TRBJ1-1,NA,TGTGCCAGCAGTGAATTGGATGGTACTGAAGCTTTCTTT,CASSELDGTEAFF